This TCR beta chain derives from a study of control samples from healthy donors and cancer patients. This clone was counted once. The CDR3 consists of 13 residues. Between the trimmed V and J ends, which lost 2 bases and 5 bases, there was a span of 7 bases. Here immunoSEQ multiplex PCR was the method, and the copy in TCRdb shows in-frame clones only, minus some. The sample lists approximately 53,000 clones, under 95% occurring once. The material sequenced was PBMCs. This chain uses TRBV12-3 or TRBV12-4 with TRBJ2-1; unclear D gene. This TCR came from a man under 40 with colorectal cancer. CDR3 sequence: CASSLSRNNEQFF. The CDR3 bases are TGTGCCAGCAGTTTAAGCAGAAACAATGAGCAGTTCTTC.